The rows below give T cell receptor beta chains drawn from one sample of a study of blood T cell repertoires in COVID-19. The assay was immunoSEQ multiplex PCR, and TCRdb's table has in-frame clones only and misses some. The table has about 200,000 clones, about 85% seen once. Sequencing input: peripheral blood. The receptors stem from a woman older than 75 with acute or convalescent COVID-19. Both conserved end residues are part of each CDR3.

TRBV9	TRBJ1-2	CASSVSGQGAFGYTF
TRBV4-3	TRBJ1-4	CASSQDRLSLEKLFF
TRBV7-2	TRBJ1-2	CASSYRDRGSYTF
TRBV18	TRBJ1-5	CASSPRYRDDQPQHF
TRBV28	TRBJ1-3	CASSERRSGNTIYF
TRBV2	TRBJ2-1	CASRGTSGPHNEQFF
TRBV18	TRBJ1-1	CASSLPTGRYTEAFF
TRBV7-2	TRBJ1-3	CASSLGGSAFGNTIYF
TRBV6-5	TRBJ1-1	CAREGSLNTEAFF
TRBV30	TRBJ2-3	CALQREGLDTQYF
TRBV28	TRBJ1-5	CASSYGGTSNQPQHF
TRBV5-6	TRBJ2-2	CASSSGQGRTGELFF
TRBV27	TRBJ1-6	CASSPRTDSPLHF
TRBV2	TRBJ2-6	CASLDSLPGANVLTF
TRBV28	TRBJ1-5	CASTTARNQPQHF
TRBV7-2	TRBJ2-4	CASSLDHRSKNIQYF
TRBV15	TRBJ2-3	CATSRDRVAHRASDTQYF
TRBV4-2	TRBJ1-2	CASSPRTGGDYGYTF
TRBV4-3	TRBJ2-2	CASSQVQGATGELFF
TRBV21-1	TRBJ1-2	CASSSRTDWRGTF
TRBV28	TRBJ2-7	CASTELPGTSGGWTYEQYF
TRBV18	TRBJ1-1	CASSPVPGGTEAFF
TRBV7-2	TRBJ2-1	CASSLKPTATPGNEQFF
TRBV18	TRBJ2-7	CASSPLSGARNEQYF
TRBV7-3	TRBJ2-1	CASSQSGSRDEQFF
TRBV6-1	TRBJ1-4	CASSEAPMSSEKLFF
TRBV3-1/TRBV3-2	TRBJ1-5	CASSPRGVQPQHF
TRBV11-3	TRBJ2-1	CASSSGLERVVSEQFF
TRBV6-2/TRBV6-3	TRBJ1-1	CASSYSTKAFF
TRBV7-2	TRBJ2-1	CASSLALLTQQFF
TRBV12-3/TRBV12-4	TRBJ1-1	CASSPQLYTEAFF
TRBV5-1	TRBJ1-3	CASSLDGGPGNTIYF
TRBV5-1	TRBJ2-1	CASSLSPSGEQFF
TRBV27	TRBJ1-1	CASSSTGTTEAFF
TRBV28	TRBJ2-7	CASSPHPSGPYEQYF
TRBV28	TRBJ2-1	CASAGSSLYNEQFF
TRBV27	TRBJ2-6	CASSPQTRGPGANVLTF
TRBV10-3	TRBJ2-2	CAIRRLAGGRGTGELFF
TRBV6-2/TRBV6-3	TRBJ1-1	CASSPHRAEAFF
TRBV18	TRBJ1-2	CASSPLDSNYGYTF
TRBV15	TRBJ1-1	CATSRDTGGSTEAFF
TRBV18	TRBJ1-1	CASNGQGRLANTEAFF
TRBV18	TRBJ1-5	CASSPGSDQPQHF
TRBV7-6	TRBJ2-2	CASSFSGGTTGELFF
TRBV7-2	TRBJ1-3	CASRTNSGNTIYF
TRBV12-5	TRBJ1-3	CASGLGSTGQGFGNTIYF